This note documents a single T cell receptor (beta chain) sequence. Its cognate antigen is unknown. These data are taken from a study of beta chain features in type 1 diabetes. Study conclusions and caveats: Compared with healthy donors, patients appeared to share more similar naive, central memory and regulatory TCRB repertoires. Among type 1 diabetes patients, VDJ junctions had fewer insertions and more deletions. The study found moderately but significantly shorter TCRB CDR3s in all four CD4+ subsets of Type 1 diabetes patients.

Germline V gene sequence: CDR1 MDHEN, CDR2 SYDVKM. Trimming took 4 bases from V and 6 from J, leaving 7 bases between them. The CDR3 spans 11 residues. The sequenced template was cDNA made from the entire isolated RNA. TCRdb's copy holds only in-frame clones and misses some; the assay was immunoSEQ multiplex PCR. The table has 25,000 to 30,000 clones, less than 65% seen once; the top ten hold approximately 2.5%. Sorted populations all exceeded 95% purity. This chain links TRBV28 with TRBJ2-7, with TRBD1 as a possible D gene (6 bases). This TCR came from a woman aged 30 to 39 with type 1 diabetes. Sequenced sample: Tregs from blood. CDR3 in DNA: TGTGCCAGCAGTTCGACAGGCGAGCAGTACTTC. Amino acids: CASSSTGEQYF.